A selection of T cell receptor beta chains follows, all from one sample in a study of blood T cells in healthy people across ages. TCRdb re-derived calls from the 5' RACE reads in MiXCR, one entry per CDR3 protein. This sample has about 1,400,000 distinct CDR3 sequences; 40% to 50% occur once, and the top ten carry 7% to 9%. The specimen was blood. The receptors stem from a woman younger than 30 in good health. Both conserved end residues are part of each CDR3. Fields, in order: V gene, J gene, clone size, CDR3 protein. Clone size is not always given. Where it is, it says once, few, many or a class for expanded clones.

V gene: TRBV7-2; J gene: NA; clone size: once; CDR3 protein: CASSTGRLAGGYEQYF
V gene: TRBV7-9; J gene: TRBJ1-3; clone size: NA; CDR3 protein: CASSLGQGVTGNTIYF
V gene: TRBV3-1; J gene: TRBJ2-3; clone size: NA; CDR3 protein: CASSLLGDRRLTDTQYF
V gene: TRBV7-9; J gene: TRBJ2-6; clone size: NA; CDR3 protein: CASSFGTGPSGANVLTF
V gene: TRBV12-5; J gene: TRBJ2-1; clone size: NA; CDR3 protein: CASGFGAGSSYNEQFF
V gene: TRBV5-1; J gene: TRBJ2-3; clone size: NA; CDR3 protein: CASSPDLPDTQYF
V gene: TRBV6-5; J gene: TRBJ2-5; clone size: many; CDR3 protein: CARLFSGRAGETQYF
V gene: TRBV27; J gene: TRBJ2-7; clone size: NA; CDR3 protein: CASLKTSGLAGIYEQYF
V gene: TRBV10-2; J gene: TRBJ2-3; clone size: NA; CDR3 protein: CASSELAGKITDTQYF
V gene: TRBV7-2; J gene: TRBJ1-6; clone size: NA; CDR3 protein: CASSLAPGTGGTNSPLHF
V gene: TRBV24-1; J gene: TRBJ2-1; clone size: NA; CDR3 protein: CATSDSKVSYNEQFF
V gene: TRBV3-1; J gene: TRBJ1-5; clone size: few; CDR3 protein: CASSQGSGATKPQHF
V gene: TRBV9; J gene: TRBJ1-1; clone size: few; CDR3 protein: CASSVAGTGFEAFF
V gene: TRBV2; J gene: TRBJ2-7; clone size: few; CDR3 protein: CASSVRQGQYF
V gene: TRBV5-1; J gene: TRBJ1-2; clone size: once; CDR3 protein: CASLGDREYDGYTF
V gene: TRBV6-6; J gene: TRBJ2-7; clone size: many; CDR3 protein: CASSFTDYEQYF
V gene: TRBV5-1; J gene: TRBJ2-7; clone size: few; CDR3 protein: CASSLDGQGNYEQYF
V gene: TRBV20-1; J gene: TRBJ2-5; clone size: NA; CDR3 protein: CSAPRTGPQETQYF
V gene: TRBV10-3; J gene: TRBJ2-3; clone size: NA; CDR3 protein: CAIGKALTSGVPDTQYF
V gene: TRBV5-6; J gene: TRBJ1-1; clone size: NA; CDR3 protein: CASSPAGAGGNTEAFF
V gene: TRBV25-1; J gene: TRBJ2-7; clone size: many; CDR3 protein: CASSGYGYEQYF
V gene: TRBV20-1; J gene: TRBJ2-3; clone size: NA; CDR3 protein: CSARVGSGVTDTQYF
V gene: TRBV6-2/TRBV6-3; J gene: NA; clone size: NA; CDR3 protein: CASSLSRASEYNEQYF
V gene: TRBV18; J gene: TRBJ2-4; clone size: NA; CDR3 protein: CASSLGARLAKNIQYF
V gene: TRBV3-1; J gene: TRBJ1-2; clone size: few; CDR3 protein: CASSQEPYGYTF
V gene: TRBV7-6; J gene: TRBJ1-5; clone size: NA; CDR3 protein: CASSLDFSNVYGTDLKGQPQHF
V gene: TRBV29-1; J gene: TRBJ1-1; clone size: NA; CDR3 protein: CSVLRGGPNTEAFF